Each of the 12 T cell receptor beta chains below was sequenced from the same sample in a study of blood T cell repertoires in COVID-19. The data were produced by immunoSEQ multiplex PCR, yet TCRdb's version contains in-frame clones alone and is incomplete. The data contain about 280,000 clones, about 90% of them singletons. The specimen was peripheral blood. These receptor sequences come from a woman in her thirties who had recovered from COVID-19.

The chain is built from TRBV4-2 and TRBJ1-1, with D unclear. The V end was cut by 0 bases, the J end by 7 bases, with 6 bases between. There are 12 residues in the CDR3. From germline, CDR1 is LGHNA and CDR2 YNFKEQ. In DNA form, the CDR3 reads TGTGCCAGCAGCCAAGATTTGAGTGAAGCTTTCTTT. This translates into CASSQDLSEAFF.

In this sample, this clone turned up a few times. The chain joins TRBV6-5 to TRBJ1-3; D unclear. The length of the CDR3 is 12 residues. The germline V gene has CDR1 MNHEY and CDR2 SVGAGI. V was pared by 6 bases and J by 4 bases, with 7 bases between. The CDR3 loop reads CASSHPGNTIYF. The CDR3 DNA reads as TGTGCCAGCAGCCATCCCGGAAACACCATATATTTT.

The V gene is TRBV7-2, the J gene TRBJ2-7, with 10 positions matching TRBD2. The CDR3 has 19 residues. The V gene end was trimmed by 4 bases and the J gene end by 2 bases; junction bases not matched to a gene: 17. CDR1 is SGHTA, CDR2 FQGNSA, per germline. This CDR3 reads CASSSRRLAGAPGTYEQYF. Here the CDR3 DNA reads TGTGCCAGCAGCTCTCGTCGGCTAGCGGGAGCCCCGGGGACCTACGAGCAGTACTTC.

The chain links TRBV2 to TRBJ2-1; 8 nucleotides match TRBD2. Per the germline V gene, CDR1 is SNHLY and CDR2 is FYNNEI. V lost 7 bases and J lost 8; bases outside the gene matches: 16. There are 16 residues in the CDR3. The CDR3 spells CASTRSESGGPHEQFF. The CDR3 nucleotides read TGTGCCAGCACCCGCAGTGAGTCGGGAGGGCCCCATGAGCAGTTCTTC.

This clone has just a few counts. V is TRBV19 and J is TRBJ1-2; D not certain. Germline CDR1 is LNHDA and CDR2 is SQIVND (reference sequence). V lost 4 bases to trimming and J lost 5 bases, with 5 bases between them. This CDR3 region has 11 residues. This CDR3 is CASSNGYGYTF. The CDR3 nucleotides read TGTGCCAGTAGTAACGGTTATGGCTACACCTTC.

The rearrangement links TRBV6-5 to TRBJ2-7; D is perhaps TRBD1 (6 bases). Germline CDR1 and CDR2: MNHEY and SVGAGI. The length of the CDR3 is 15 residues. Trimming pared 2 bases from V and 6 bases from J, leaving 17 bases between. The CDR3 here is CASSYGDNRVGEQYF. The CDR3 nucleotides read TGTGCCAGCAGTTACGGGGATAACAGGGTGGGCGAGCAGTACTTC.

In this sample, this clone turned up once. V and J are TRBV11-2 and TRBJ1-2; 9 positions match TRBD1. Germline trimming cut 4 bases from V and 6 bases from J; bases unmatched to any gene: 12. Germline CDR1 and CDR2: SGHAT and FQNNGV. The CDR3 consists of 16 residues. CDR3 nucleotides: TGTGCCAGCAGCTCTTTCCCCCCCCGGGACAGGGATGGCTACACCTTC. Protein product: CASSSFPPRDRDGYTF. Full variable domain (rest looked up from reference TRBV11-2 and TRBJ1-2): EAGVAQSPRYKIIEKRQSVAFWCNPISGHATLYWYQQILGQGPKLLIQFQNNGVVDDSQLPKDRFSAERLKGVDSTLKIQPAKLEDSAVYLCASSSFPPRDRDGYTFGSGTRLTVV.

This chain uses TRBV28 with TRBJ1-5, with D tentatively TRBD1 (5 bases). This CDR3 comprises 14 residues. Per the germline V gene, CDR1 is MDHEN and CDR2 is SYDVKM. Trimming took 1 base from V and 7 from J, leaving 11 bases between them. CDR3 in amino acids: CASSLFQGNQPQHF. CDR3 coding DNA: TGTGCCAGCAGTTTATTCCAGGGAAACCAGCCCCAGCATTTT.

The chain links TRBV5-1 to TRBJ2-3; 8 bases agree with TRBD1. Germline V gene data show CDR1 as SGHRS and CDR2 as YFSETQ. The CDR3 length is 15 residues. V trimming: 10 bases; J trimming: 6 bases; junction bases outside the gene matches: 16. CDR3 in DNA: TGCGCCGGAAAGACAGGGGCACGAGGGTCGGATACGCAGTATTTT. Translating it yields CAGKTGARGSDTQYF.

The CDR3 reads CASSLLGPDTEAFF. In nucleotides, the CDR3 is TGTGCCAGCAGCTTATTGGGGCCAGACACTGAAGCTTTCTTT. The chain carries TRBV7-9 and TRBJ1-1; tentatively, D is TRBD1 (5 bases). The CDR3 is 14 amino acids. V was cut by 2 bases and J by 3 bases, with 10 bases left in between. CDR1 is SEHNR and CDR2 is FQNEAQ in the germline V gene (reference sequence).

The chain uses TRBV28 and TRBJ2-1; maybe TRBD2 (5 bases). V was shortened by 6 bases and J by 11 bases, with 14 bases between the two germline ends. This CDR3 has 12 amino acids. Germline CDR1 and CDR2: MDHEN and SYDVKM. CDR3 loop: CASRQSWEQQFF. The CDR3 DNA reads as TGTGCCAGCAGGCAGAGCTGGGAGCAGCAGTTCTTC.

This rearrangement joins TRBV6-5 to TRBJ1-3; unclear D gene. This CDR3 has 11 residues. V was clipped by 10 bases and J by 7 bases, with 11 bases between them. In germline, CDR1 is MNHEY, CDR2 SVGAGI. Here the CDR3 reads CATQAMNTIYF. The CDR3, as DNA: TGTGCCACCCAAGCGATGAACACCATATATTTT.